This paragraph covers one TCR beta chain sequence. This specimen belongs to a study of shared clonotypes between healthy human individuals. This CDR3 spans 11 amino acids. Germline V CDR1 and CDR2: DFQATT, SNEGSKA (reference sequence). Trimming left V 0 bases short and J 15 bases short, with 12 bases between. Assay runs were performed at deep level. Several immunoSEQ plates received, in even portions, the genomic DNA of each subset. The method was immunoSEQ multiplex PCR; TCRdb's version includes in-frame clones alone and lacks a portion of them. Among 2 million to 2.5 million clones listed, over 85% were seen once.

The chain is built from TRBV20-1 and TRBJ1-5, with unresolved D. The sequence was obtained from a man aged 18 to 29 in good health. Some clones in this sample may be carry-over from other donors' samples. Sequenced material: naive CD4+ T cells from PBMCs. Subset denoted: CD45RA+ positively selected. The CDR3 loop reads CSARDHERGHF. Written as DNA, the CDR3 is TGCAGTGCTAGAGACCACGAGCGGGGGCATTTT.